Included here is one T cell receptor (beta chain) sequence, with context. This specimen belongs to a study of blood T cell repertoires in COVID-19. Overall study context: Acute-phase and convalescent COVID-19 samples originated in the United States, Italy and Spain. The analysed material was cDNA or gDNA that came from T cells, B-cell-depleted T cells, or PBMCs.

How the authors handled the data: Amplification with reference gene primers provided the estimates of nucleated cell counts. Some clones are missing from TCRdb's copy, which holds only in-frame ones; the method was immunoSEQ multiplex PCR. V, J and clone size were drawn from that table, and D and trimming were deduced from the DNA. The sample includes 120,000 or so clones, less than 85% seen only once; the top ten take 3.8%. The CDR3 sequence is 15 residues long. Germline CDR1 reads SGHNT; CDR2 reads YENEEA. With V trimmed by 5 bases and J by 5 bases, 7 bases remained unmatched. The gene calls are TRBV11-3 and TRBJ2-1; 9 bases line up with TRBD2. The sample comprised peripheral blood. The origin of this receptor is a woman over 75 with acute or convalescent COVID-19. CDR3 nucleotides: TGTGCCAGCAGCCGGGCGGGAGGGCCGAACAATGAGCAGTTCTTC. It translates to CASSRAGGPNNEQFF.